The following is a TCR beta chain sequence with its context. This entry comes from a study of blood T cell repertoires in COVID-19. Study-level background: In each case, the material was cDNA or gDNA derived from T cells, B-cell-depleted T cells, or PBMCs.

The germline V gene has CDR1 LNHDA and CDR2 SQIVND (reference sequence). V gave up 5 bases and J gave up 4 bases; unmatched junction bases: 2. This CDR3 spans 13 amino acids. In the authors' workflow: It was from reference gene primer amplification that nucleated cell counts were estimated. Assay used: immunoSEQ multiplex PCR; TCRdb lists only in-frame clones, some missing. V, J and clone size derive from that table, while D and trimming were established from the DNA sequence. This repertoire shows about 120,000 clones, 82% found once; its top ten account for 9.5% to 13%. The sequencing sample was made of peripheral blood. This sequence originates from a human donor in a cohort sampled during active COVID-19. The rearrangement links TRBV19 to TRBJ1-5; 7 nucleotides match TRBD1. In DNA, the CDR3 is TGTGCCAGTAGTCCAGGGGGTAATCAGCCCCAGCATTTT. Its translation is CASSPGGNQPQHF.